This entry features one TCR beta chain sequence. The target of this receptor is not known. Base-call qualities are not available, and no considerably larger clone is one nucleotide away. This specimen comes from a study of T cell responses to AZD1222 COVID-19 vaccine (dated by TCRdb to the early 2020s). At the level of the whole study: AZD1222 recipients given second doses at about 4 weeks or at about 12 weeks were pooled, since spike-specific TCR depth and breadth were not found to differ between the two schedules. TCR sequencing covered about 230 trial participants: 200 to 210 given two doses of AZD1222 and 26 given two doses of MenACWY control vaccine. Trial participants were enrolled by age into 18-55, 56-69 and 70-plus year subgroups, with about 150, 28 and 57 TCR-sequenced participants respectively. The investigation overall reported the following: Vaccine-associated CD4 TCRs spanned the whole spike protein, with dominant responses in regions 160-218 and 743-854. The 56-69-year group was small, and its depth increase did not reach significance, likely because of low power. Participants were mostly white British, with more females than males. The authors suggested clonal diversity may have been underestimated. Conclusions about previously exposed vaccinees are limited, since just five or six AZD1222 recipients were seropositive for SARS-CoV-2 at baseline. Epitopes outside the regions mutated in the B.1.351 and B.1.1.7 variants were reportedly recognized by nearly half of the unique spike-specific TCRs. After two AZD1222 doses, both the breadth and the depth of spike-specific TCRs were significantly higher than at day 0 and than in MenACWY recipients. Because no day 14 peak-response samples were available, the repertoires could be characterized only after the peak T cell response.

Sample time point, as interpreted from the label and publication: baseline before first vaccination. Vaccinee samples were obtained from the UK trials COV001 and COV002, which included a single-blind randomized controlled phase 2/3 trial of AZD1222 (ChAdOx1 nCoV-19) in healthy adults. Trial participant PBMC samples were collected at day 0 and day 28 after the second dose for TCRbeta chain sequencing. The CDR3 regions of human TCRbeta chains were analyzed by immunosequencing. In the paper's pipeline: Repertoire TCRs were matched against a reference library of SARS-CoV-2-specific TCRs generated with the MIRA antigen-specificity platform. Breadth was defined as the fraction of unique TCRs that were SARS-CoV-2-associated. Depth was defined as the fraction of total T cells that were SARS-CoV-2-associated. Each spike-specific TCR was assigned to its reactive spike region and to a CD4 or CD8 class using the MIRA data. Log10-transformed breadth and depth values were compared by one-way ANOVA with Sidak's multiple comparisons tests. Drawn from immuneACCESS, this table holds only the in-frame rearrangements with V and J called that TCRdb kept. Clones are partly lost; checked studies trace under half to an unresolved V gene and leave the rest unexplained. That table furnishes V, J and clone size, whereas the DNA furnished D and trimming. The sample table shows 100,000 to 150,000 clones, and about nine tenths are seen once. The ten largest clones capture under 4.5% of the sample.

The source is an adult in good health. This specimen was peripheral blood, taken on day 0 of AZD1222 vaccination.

The DNA is as follows: TGTGCCAGCAGCCCGTGGTTACAGGGAGCTGGAAACACCATATATTTT. Its protein reads: CASSPWLQGAGNTIYF. Here the chain combines TRBV11-2 and TRBJ1-3, with a weak D call of TRBD1 (6 bases match). Deletion took 5 bases off V and 2 bases off J, with a span of 16 bases between the germline ends. CDR3 length: 16 amino acids, cysteine to phenylalanine. Only the CDR3 part of the read is kept: 48 bases, read in frame from the first base. Via the germline V gene, CDR1 is SGHAT and CDR2 FQNNGV.